The text below deals with one T cell receptor (beta chain). The sample belongs to a study of blood T cell repertoires in COVID-19. The overall study: Italy, Spain and the United States were the sources of the convalescent and acute COVID-19 samples. Sources were T cells, B-cell-depleted T cells, or PBMCs; the material itself was cDNA or gDNA.

Original processing notes: Amplified reference gene primers provided the basis for estimating nucleated cell counts. TCRdb's copy holds only in-frame clones and misses some; the assay was immunoSEQ multiplex PCR. The DNA was the basis for D and trimming; V, J and clone size are from that table. Altogether about 43,000 clones are present, more than 65% being singletons, with the ten largest covering less than 25%. Trimming shortened V by 6 bases and J by 0 bases, and 15 bases separated the two germline ends. CDR1 and CDR2 (germline): LNHNV, YYDKDF (reference sequence). This CDR3 is built from 16 residues.

The specimen was peripheral blood. The origin of this receptor is a woman aged 55-70 years with acute or convalescent COVID-19. The J gene is TRBJ2-1, the V gene TRBV15, with D possibly matching TRBD1 (5 bases). CDR3 nucleotides: TGTGCCACCAGACAAAAGGGGCTGGGCTCCTACAATGAGCAGTTCTTC. Protein product: CATRQKGLGSYNEQFF.